One and the same sample provided the 21 T cell receptor beta chains below, sequenced in a study of T cell responses to AZD1222 COVID-19 vaccine. The method was immunoSEQ multiplex PCR; TCRdb's version includes in-frame clones alone and lacks a portion of them. This sample has tens of thousands of clones, with roughly 90% found just once. Sequencing used peripheral blood, obtained 28 days after the second AZD1222 dose. The receptors here all came from an adult who received the AZD1222 COVID-19 vaccine.

The rearrangement links TRBV18 to TRBJ1-2; tentatively, D is TRBD1 (5 bases). The CDR3 is 14 residues long. Germline lookup yields CDR1 KGHSH and CDR2 LQKENI. Trimming shortened V by 3 bases and J by 4 bases, and 12 bases separated the two germline ends. The CDR3 region has the DNA TGTGCCAGCTCACCGCCGGGACGGTCCTATGGCTACACCTTC. Translation gives CASSPPGRSYGYTF.

V gene TRBV7-2 combines with J gene TRBJ2-5; no clear D. With 4 bases removed from V and 3 bases from J, the gap between germline ends came to 9 bases. CDR1 and CDR2 (germline): SGHTA, FQGNSA. This CDR3 is built from 13 residues. CDR3 sequence reads: CASSSGRKETQYF. Written as DNA, the CDR3 is TGTGCCAGCAGCTCCGGACGGAAAGAGACCCAGTACTTC. The full variable domain, in which reference TRBV7-2 and TRBJ2-5 provide the parts outside the CDR3, is GAGVSQSPSNKVTEKGKDVELRCDPISGHTALYWYRQSLGQGLEFLIYFQGNSAPDKSGLPSDRFSAERTGGSVSTLTIQRTQQEDSAVYLCASSSGRKETQYFGPGTRLLVL.

This sequence joins TRBV9 and TRBJ2-5, with a possible D match to TRBD2 (6 bases). CDR3 size: 13 residues. Germline V gene sequence: CDR1 SGDLS, CDR2 YYNGEE. Trimming left V 3 bases short and J 2 bases short, with 8 bases between. CDR3 DNA sequence: TGTGCCAGCAGCGGCGGACTACAAGAGACCCAGTACTTC. It specifies CASSGGLQETQYF.

The rearrangement joins TRBV5-6 to TRBJ2-7; D remains unclear. There are 13 residues in the CDR3. V was pared by 0 bases and J by 4 bases, with 8 bases between. CDR1 SGHDT and CDR2 YYEEEE come from the germline V gene. The CDR3 sequence: CASSLGGFYEQYF. In DNA, the CDR3 is TGTGCCAGCAGCTTGGGGGGTTTTTACGAGCAGTACTTC.

V is TRBV7-2 and J is TRBJ2-7; 10 bases align to TRBD1. The V gene's germline CDR1 is SGHTA and CDR2 FQGNSA. V was clipped by 4 bases and J by 5 bases; unmatched bases: 8. This CDR3 region has 15 residues. The CDR3 nucleotides are TGTGCCAGCAGCTCAGGGGACAGGGGAATCGACGAGCAGTACTTC. This sequence encodes CASSSGDRGIDEQYF.

The CDR3 nucleotides are TGTGCCAGCAGCCCACAGGGGGCTGAAGCTTTCTTT. Its protein is CASSPQGAEAFF. The V gene is TRBV25-1, the J gene TRBJ1-1; 8 bases match TRBD1. Germline-derived CDR1 and CDR2 are MGHDK and SYGVNS. The CDR3 is 12 amino acids. The junction had 3 bases not matched to a gene; V was cut back by 6 bases and J by 6 bases.

The V and J genes are TRBV6-4 and TRBJ2-3; weak D call: TRBD2 (5 bases). This CDR3 spans 14 amino acids. Trimming took off 4 bases at V and 3 bases at J, with 11 bases between the two ends. Germline V CDR1 and CDR2: MRHNA, SNTAGT. The CDR3 spells CASSVGESTDTQYF. The CDR3 DNA is TGTGCCAGCAGTGTGGGAGAATCAACAGATACGCAGTATTTT.

About this clone: Possible read error: a much larger clone is one base away. Other DNA sequences within the sample encode an identical CDR3. The V call is TRBV6-4, the J call TRBJ2-3, with D perhaps TRBD2 (6 bases). V gave up 4 bases and J gave up 1 base, with 6 bases separating them. Germline loops: CDR1 MRHNA, CDR2 SNTAGT. CDR3 length: 13 amino acids. As DNA, the CDR3 is TGTGCCAGCAGTGCTAGCGGCACAGATACGCAGTATTTT. It encodes CASSASGTDTQYF.

The CDR3 nucleotides read TGTGCCAGCAGCTTAGAGGCGGCGGGGGTATTCGGCGGCTACACCTTC. As protein: CASSLEAAGVFGGYTF. The chain employs TRBV7-2 and TRBJ1-2; tentative D call: TRBD1 (5 bases). The CDR3 runs to 16 residues. Germline V gene sequence: CDR1 SGHTA, CDR2 FQGNSA. V was pared by 1 base and J by 8 bases, with 20 bases between.

The chain has TRBV30 and TRBJ1-6, with TRBD1 as a possible D gene (5 bases). The V end was cut by 2 bases, the J end by 5 bases, with 16 bases between. This CDR3 is built from 16 residues. Germline CDR1 GTSNPN, CDR2 SVGIG (reference sequence). The CDR3 reads CAWSLSSRGNNSPLHF. CDR3 nucleotide sequence: TGTGCCTGGAGTCTTTCCTCTCGGGGGAATAATTCACCCCTCCACTTT.

The chain uses TRBV5-1 and TRBJ2-7; 8 bases match TRBD2. Trimming took 7 bases from V and 7 from J; bases not matched to a gene: 7. The CDR3 covers 12 residues. CDR1 is SGHRS and CDR2 is YFSETQ in the germline V gene. DNA for the CDR3: TGCGCCAGCGGGCGGGAGGTGGGAGAGCAGTACTTC. It is translated as CASGREVGEQYF.

The chain employs TRBV12-3 or TRBV12-4 and TRBJ2-7; D uncertain. This CDR3 spans 13 amino acids. The V end was cut by 3 bases, the J end by 1 base, with 7 bases between. The CDR3 protein is CASSFGRSYEQYF. CDR3 nucleotide sequence: TGTGCCAGCAGTTTCGGACGGTCCTACGAGCAGTACTTC.

This rearrangement joins TRBV13 to TRBJ2-3; D remains unclear. Germline V gives CDR1 PRHDT, CDR2 FYEKMQ (reference sequence). CDR3 length: 13 residues. The ends were cut back, 5 bases at V and 1 base at J, with 7 bases in the middle. The CDR3 nucleotides are TGTGCCAGCAGCAGACGGGGCACAGATACGCAGTATTTT. Residues: CASSRRGTDTQYF.

The chain has TRBV4-1 and TRBJ2-1, with TRBD2 matching 14 bases. The length of the CDR3 is 17 residues. The germline CDR1 and CDR2 sequences are MGHRA and YSYEKL. V dropped 3 bases and J dropped 8; count of bases not matched to a gene: 9. CDR3 nucleotides: TGCGCCAGCAGCCATATCCCCGGGACTAGCGGGAGAGATGAGCAGTTCTTC. This translates into CASSHIPGTSGRDEQFF.

V gene TRBV4-3 combines with J gene TRBJ2-3, with 7 bases lining up with TRBD2. CDR3 size: 16 residues. Germline V lookup: CDR1 LGHNA, CDR2 YSLEER. The V gene end was trimmed by 3 bases and the J gene end by 2 bases; junction bases not matched to a gene: 8. CDR3 loop: CASSQGGRAFTDTQYF. The CDR3 DNA reads as TGCGCCAGCAGCCAGGGTGGGAGGGCCTTCACAGATACGCAGTATTTT.

This sequence joins TRBV6-5 and TRBJ1-3; D not resolved. This CDR3 is built from 16 residues. V was trimmed by 0 bases and J by 0 bases, leaving 9 bases between them. CDR1 and CDR2 (germline): MNHEY, SVGAGI. This CDR3 reads CASSYSDTTSGNTIYF. The CDR3 DNA reads TGTGCCAGCAGTTACTCCGACACGACCTCTGGAAACACCATATATTTT.

The chain joins TRBV27 to TRBJ1-5, with D unresolved. Germline V gene data show CDR1 as MNHEY and CDR2 as SMNVEV (reference sequence). Trimming took off 6 bases at V and 0 bases at J, with 9 bases between the two ends. The CDR3 runs 14 residues. This CDR3 reads CASREFYSNQPQHF. The CDR3 bases are TGTGCCAGCAGGGAATTTTATAGCAATCAGCCCCAGCATTTT.

This sequence joins TRBV2 and TRBJ2-7; 7 bases map to TRBD1. V trimming: 2 bases; J trimming: 2 bases; junction bases outside the gene matches: 12. The CDR3 covers 17 residues. Germline loops: CDR1 SNHLY, CDR2 FYNNEI. CDR3 amino acids: CASSETGQLNLTYEQYF. In nucleotides, the CDR3 is TGTGCCAGCAGTGAAACGGGACAGCTAAACCTCACCTACGAGCAGTACTTC.

The chain joins TRBV7-6 to TRBJ2-1; D assignment may be TRBD1 or TRBD2 (5 bases each). The CDR3 sequence is 15 residues long. V gave up 1 base and J gave up 0 bases, with 7 bases separating them. Per the germline V gene, CDR1 is SGHVS and CDR2 is FNYEAQ. CDR3: CASSLVGASYNEQFF. In nucleotides, the CDR3 is TGTGCCAGCAGCTTAGTCGGGGCCTCCTACAATGAGCAGTTCTTC.

The chain carries TRBV7-6 and TRBJ2-3; tentatively, D is TRBD1 (5 bases). Germline CDR1 and CDR2: SGHVS and FNYEAQ. V gave up 5 bases and J gave up 1 base, with 10 bases separating them. There are 14 residues in the CDR3. CDR3 nucleotide sequence: TGTGCCAGCAGCCATCGGACACGCACAGATACGCAGTATTTT. Amino acid sequence: CASSHRTRTDTQYF.

The gene calls are TRBV27 and TRBJ2-5; D unresolved. Germline V CDR1 and CDR2: MNHEY, SMNVEV (reference sequence). This CDR3 has 11 residues. Trimming pared 3 bases from V and 5 bases from J, leaving 4 bases between. DNA for the CDR3: TGTGCCAGCAGTTTTCGGGAGACCCAGTACTTC. Encoded protein: CASSFRETQYF.